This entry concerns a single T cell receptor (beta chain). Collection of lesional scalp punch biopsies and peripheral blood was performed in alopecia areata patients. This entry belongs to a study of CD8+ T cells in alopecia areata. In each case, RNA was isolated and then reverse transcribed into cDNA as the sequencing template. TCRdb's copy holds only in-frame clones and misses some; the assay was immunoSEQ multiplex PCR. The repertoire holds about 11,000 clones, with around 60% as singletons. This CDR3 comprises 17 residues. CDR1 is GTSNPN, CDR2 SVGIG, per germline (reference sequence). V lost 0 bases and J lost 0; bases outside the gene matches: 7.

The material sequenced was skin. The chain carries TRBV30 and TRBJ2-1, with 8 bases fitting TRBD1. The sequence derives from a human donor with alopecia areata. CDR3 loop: CAWSVFQGARSYNEQFF. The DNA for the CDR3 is TGTGCCTGGAGTGTCTTCCAGGGGGCTCGCTCCTACAATGAGCAGTTCTTC.